A single sample gave rise to the 20 T cell receptor beta chains below, sequenced in a study of cytomegalovirus exposure and HLA in healthy donors (dated by TCRdb to between 2016 and 2019). Library prep was done by the immunoSEQ multiplex PCR assay. For the multiplex PCR, a mixture combining 60 forward primers for TCR Vbeta segments and 13 reverse primers for TCR Jbeta segments was used. As stored in TCRdb, this immuneACCESS dataset retains in-frame rearrangements with V and J assigned. A fraction of the clones does not appear; measured against another copy, unresolved V genes explain less than half of the discrepancy, and the remainder lacks a known reason. This sample lists 100,000 to 150,000 clones; 74% were detected once. In total, the top ten clones hold about 4% of the sample. Material: PBMCs. Receptors originate from a woman in her fifties or sixties in good health and CMV-seropositive.

V gene TRBV7-8 combines with J gene TRBJ2-7; possible D gene TRBD1, 5 bases. Trimming pared 1 base from V and 2 bases from J, leaving 12 bases between. Germline V gives CDR1 SGHVS, CDR2 FQNEAQ. This CDR3 spans 15 amino acids. CDR3 in amino acids: CASSLELQGTYEQYF. CDR3 coding DNA: TGTGCCAGCAGCTTAGAACTCCAGGGAACCTACGAGCAGTACTTC.

On this clone itself: Within the sample, other DNA sequences also encode this same CDR3. The rearrangement joins TRBV18 to TRBJ2-2; possibly TRBD1 for D (6 bases). The germline V gene encodes CDR1 KGHSH and CDR2 LQKENI. Trimming pared 6 bases from V and 5 bases from J, leaving 10 bases between. This CDR3 is 13 amino acids long. The CDR3 protein is CASSPQGTGELFF. In nucleotides, the CDR3 is TGTGCCAGCTCGCCTCAGGGGACCGGGGAGCTGTTTTTT.

Only one count was recorded for this clone. This rearrangement joins TRBV2 to TRBJ2-3, with a tentative D call TRBD1 (6 bases). Germline values: CDR1 SNHLY, CDR2 FYNNEI. This CDR3 is 16 amino acids long. Trimming shortened V by 5 bases and J by 1 base, and 16 bases separated the two germline ends. CDR3 coding DNA: TGTGCCAGCAGTTTGTTACAGGGAAGCGGCACAGATACGCAGTATTTT. Protein sequence: CASSLLQGSGTDTQYF.

The V gene is TRBV11-2, the J gene TRBJ2-1; TRBD1 aligns across 10 bases. The V segment lost 7 bases and the J segment 5 bases; nucleotides outside the gene matches: 8. The CDR3 has 15 residues. Germline V lookup: CDR1 SGHAT, CDR2 FQNNGV. Written as DNA, the CDR3 is TGTGCCAGCACCCGTCGGGGACAGGGGAACAATGAGCAGTTCTTC. Its translation is CASTRRGQGNNEQFF. The whole variable domain, remainder taken from reference TRBV11-2 and TRBJ2-1, is EAGVAQSPRYKIIEKRQSVAFWCNPISGHATLYWYQQILGQGPKLLIQFQNNGVVDDSQLPKDRFSAERLKGVDSTLKIQPAKLEDSAVYLCASTRRGQGNNEQFFGPGTRLTVL.

The chain couples TRBV28 to TRBJ1-4; 8 bases agree with TRBD1. Trimming cost V 10 bases and J 2 bases; bases outside gene matches: 9. Germline V gene lookup returns CDR1 MDHEN and CDR2 SYDVKM. The CDR3 is made up of 15 amino acids. The chain's CDR3 is CATSTGGSTNEKLFF. Written as DNA, the CDR3 is TGTGCCACTTCAACAGGGGGTTCGACTAATGAAAAACTGTTTTTT. Complete variable domain (other parts from reference TRBV28 and TRBJ1-4): DVKVTQSSRYLVKRTGEKVFLECVQDMDHENMFWYRQDPGLGLRLIYFSYDVKMKEKGDIPEGYSVSREKKERFSLILESASTNQTSMYLCATSTGGSTNEKLFFGSGTQLSVL.

The V gene is TRBV9, the J gene TRBJ2-3; the match to TRBD2 covers 10 bases. The CDR3 length is 14 residues. V shed 4 bases, J shed 4 bases, and the junction held 3 bases outside the gene matches. Germline CDR1 reads SGDLS; CDR2 reads YYNGEE. CDR3 sequence (DNA): TGTGCCAGCAGCCTCGGGACTAGCGCAGATACGCAGTATTTT. Encoded protein: CASSLGTSADTQYF.

This clone occurred a few times. The rearrangement uses TRBV11-3 and TRBJ2-1, with 10 positions matching TRBD2. Germline CDR1 and CDR2: SGHNT and YENEEA. With V trimmed by 5 bases and J by 7 bases, 2 bases remained unmatched. This CDR3 region has 13 residues. CDR3 amino acids: CASSLAGVNEQFF. The CDR3 coding sequence is TGTGCCAGCAGCCTAGCGGGGGTTAATGAGCAGTTCTTC.

The chain joins TRBV6-6 to TRBJ2-4; the D gene is possibly TRBD1 (6 bases). This CDR3 has 16 amino acids. Germline-derived CDR1 and CDR2 are MNHNY and SVGAGI (reference sequence). V lost 11 bases and J lost 0, with 20 bases in between. CDR3 DNA sequence: TGTGCCCGTGAGGGGGTCCCCGAGGGAGCCAAAAACATTCAGTACTTC. It encodes CAREGVPEGAKNIQYF.

The chain employs TRBV19 and TRBJ2-6; TRBD1 aligns across 7 bases. CDR1 is LNHDA and CDR2 is SQIVND in the germline V gene (reference sequence). CDR3 length: 16 amino acids. With V trimmed by 4 bases and J by 2 bases, 5 bases remained unmatched. CDR3 in amino acids: CASSTLQGAGANVLTF. The CDR3 coding sequence is TGTGCCAGTAGTACCCTCCAGGGGGCTGGGGCCAACGTCCTGACTTTC. The variable domain in full, completed from reference TRBV19 and TRBJ2-6, reads DGGITQSPKYLFRKEGQNVTLSCEQNLNHDAMYWYRQDPGQGLRLIYYSQIVNDFQKGDIAEGYSVSREKKESFPLTVTSAQKNPTAFYLCASSTLQGAGANVLTFGAGSRLTVL.

The rearrangement uses TRBV6-1 and TRBJ1-2, with 10 bases that match TRBD1. The ends lost 6 bases at V and 6 bases at J; junction bases unmatched: 7. Germline CDR1 and CDR2: MNHNS and SASEGT. CDR3 length: 14 residues. The CDR3 reads CASSSGTGANGYTF. CDR3 sequence (DNA): TGTGCCAGCAGCTCCGGGACAGGGGCCAATGGCTACACCTTC.

This clone was observed a handful of times. The chain employs TRBV19 and TRBJ1-1, with D uncertain. The CDR3 is made up of 11 amino acids. V was pared by 10 bases and J by 3 bases, with 9 bases between. CDR1 LNHDA and CDR2 SQIVND come from the germline V gene (reference sequence). As DNA, the CDR3 is TGTGCCACCAGGAAGTACACTGAAGCTTTCTTT. Its translation: CATRKYTEAFF.

The chain links TRBV19 to TRBJ2-6; 7 bases are shared with TRBD1. Germline CDR1 LNHDA, CDR2 SQIVND (reference sequence). This CDR3 contains 19 residues. V lost 7 bases, J lost 0 bases, and 15 bases stayed unmatched. CDR3 sequence reads: CASNQLTRDRNSGANVLTF. The CDR3 region has the DNA TGTGCCAGTAATCAACTAACCCGGGACAGAAACTCTGGGGCCAACGTCCTGACTTTC.

This chain links TRBV12-5 with TRBJ1-3, with TRBD1 matching over 9 bases. V was pared by 8 bases and J by 4 bases, with 3 bases of the junction left unmatched. This CDR3 contains 13 residues. Germline CDR1 and CDR2: LGHNT and FRNRAP. The CDR3 DNA is TGTGCTAGTTCCGGGACAGGGGGAAACACCATATATTTT. It yields the protein CASSGTGGNTIYF. Together with reference TRBV12-5 and TRBJ1-3, the CDR3 gives the full variable domain: DARVTQTPRHKVTEMGQEVTMRCQPILGHNTVFWYRQTMMQGLELLAYFRNRAPLDDSGMPKDRFSAEMPDATLATLKIQPSEPRDSAVYFCASSGTGGNTIYFGEGSWLTVV.

The chain carries TRBV6-5 and TRBJ1-6; D unresolved. There are 14 residues in the CDR3. The germline CDR1 and CDR2 sequences are MNHEY and SVGAGI. Trimming removed 2 bases from V and 9 bases from J, with 11 bases in between. The CDR3 coding sequence is TGTGCCAGCAGTTACGTAAAATCGAGTTCACCCCTCCACTTT. Translation: CASSYVKSSSPLHF.

This clone was counted only a few times. This chain uses TRBV19 with TRBJ2-7; 8 bases are a match to TRBD1. V lost 3 bases, J lost 6 bases, and 7 bases stayed unmatched. Germline lookup yields CDR1 LNHDA and CDR2 SQIVND (reference sequence). CDR3 size: 14 residues. The CDR3: CASSIWGQDGEQYF. DNA for the CDR3: TGTGCCAGTAGTATCTGGGGACAGGACGGCGAGCAGTACTTC.

The chain carries TRBV27 and TRBJ1-3, with 7 bases identical to TRBD1. V trimming: 6 bases; J trimming: 3 bases; junction bases outside the gene matches: 5. This CDR3 spans 14 amino acids. The germline gives CDR1 MNHEY, CDR2 SMNVEV (reference sequence). CDR3 sequence: CASSLGGYGNTIYF. The CDR3 DNA reads as TGTGCCAGCAGCTTAGGGGGCTATGGAAACACCATATATTTT.

The rearrangement joins TRBV2 to TRBJ1-1; 10 positions agree with TRBD1. Germline V gives CDR1 SNHLY, CDR2 FYNNEI. The CDR3 covers 15 residues. J gave up 0 bases and V 4 bases, and 2 bases lay outside the gene matches. CDR3 in DNA: TGTGCCAGCAGTGGACAGGGGGCCGTGAACACTGAAGCTTTCTTT. Protein product: CASSGQGAVNTEAFF. The full variable domain, its missing parts supplied by reference TRBV2 and TRBJ1-1, is EPEVTQTPSHQVTQMGQEVILRCVPISNHLYFYWYRQILGQKVEFLVSFYNNEISEKSEIFDDQFSVERPDGSNFTLKIRSTKLEDSAMYFCASSGQGAVNTEAFFGQGTRLTVV.

This clone appeared once. V is TRBV7-4 and J is TRBJ2-7; 9 nucleotides line up with TRBD2. CDR3 size: 15 residues. The V and J ends lost 5 bases and 4 bases, in that order; junction bases with no gene match: 9. CDR1 and CDR2 (germline): SGHVT, SQSDAQ. CDR3 DNA: TGTGCCAGCAGCAGGCGCGGGGGGGCACTTTACGAGCAGTACTTC. Its protein is CASSRRGGALYEQYF.

CDR3 in DNA: TGTGCCCGGCGACAGGGAACAGATACGCAGTATTTT. Its translation is CARRQGTDTQYF. J is TRBJ2-3 and V is TRBV30; 7 bases map to TRBD1. The CDR3 loop spans 12 amino acids. With V trimmed by 8 bases and J by 3 bases, 5 bases remained unmatched. CDR1 and CDR2 (germline): GTSNPN, SVGIG (reference sequence).

This clone was counted between two and nine times. This sequence joins TRBV4-3 and TRBJ1-6; 7 positions agree with TRBD1. Germline assignment: CDR1 LGHNA and CDR2 YSLEER. Trimming at V came to 1 base and at J to 6 bases, leaving 6 bases not matched to a gene. This CDR3 is 16 amino acids long. The CDR3 nucleotides read TGCGCCAGCAGCCAAGGAGATTCAGGGGGTAATTCACCCCTCCACTTT. This translates into CASSQGDSGGNSPLHF.